This TCR beta chain was retrieved from a study of T-cell memory formation after mild COVID-19. This clonotype was observed a few times. Trimming cost V 1 base and J 3 bases, with 8 bases left between them. Per the germline V gene, CDR1 is SGHRS and CDR2 is YFSETQ. The CDR3 extends over 14 amino acids. TCRdb reanalysed the 5' RACE reads using MiXCR and keeps one entry per CDR3 protein. Of about 540,000 distinct CDR3 sequences detected, approximately 20% appear once; the ten largest clones hold approximately 12%. Sequencing was performed on PBMCs or a T cell subset sorted from them (not recorded which). The V gene is TRBV5-1, the J gene TRBJ2-1, with unresolved D. The clonotype originates from an adult woman who had mild COVID-19 (a few samples of this study predate the infection). Cell type and time point are not known. The CDR3 region has the DNA TGCGCCAGCAGCTTGATACCCGACTACAATGAGCAGTTCTTC. Residues: CASSLIPDYNEQFF.